This T cell receptor beta chain is from a study of T cells in localized non-small cell lung cancer. Some clones are missing from TCRdb's copy, which holds only in-frame ones; the method was immunoSEQ multiplex PCR. The profile covers approximately 2,600 clones, with over 25% appearing a single time and around 30% taken by the ten largest. The germline CDR1 and CDR2 sequences are SGHDN and FVKESK. This CDR3 is 16 amino acids long. Trimming at V came to 3 bases and at J to 0 bases, leaving 6 bases not matched to a gene. With respect to this clone: What it recognizes is unknown.

Study-wide results and caveats: Median approximately 58 top-100 tumor clones were shared with paired adjacent lung. Maximal T cell clonality occurred in uninvolved adjacent lung, with tumor ranking below it. The study sequenced only one region of the tumor. As a result, intratumor heterogeneity could not be excluded and remains possible. Higher blood T cell density went with longer overall survival.

The chain employs TRBV14 and TRBJ2-3; 7 bases align to TRBD2. This receptor was taken from a male donor aged 60 or over with stage I lung adenocarcinoma. The sample was lung tumor tissue, taken before any cancer treatment. The CDR3 loop is CASSQGAGSSTDTQYF. CDR3 DNA: TGTGCCAGCAGCCAGGGAGCGGGATCTAGCACAGATACGCAGTATTTT.